Listed below are T cell receptor beta chains from one sample, sequenced in a study of shared clonotypes between healthy human individuals. TCRdb's table, derived via immunoSEQ multiplex PCR, lists solely in-frame clones and lacks some. The sample holds around 1 million clones, roughly 72% seen once. Source material: memory CD4+ T cells sorted from blood. Receptors originate from a man between 18 and 35 years old in good health. Each CDR3 is given with its conserved first and last residue. D genes are given only for firm matches. Clone size, where shown, is once, few, many, or a class for clones that have expanded.

CDR3 DNA	CDR3 protein	clone size	D gene	V gene	J gene
TGTGCCAGCAGTGAATTGGAGGGTTCTGGTAGCTACACCTTC	CASSELEGSGSYTF	-	-	TRBV6-1	TRBJ1-2
TGCGCCAGCAGCTTGGGTTGGGAACAAGAGACCCAGTACTTC	CASSLGWEQETQYF	-	-	TRBV5-1	TRBJ2-5
TGCGCCAGCAGCTTGAATCAGCGGGGGGCAACTGGGGCCAACGTCCTGACTTTC	CASSLNQRGATGANVLTF	-	TRBD2	TRBV5-1	TRBJ2-6
TGCGCCAGCAAGGGAGGTCTTGACAATGAGCAGTTCTTC	CASKGGLDNEQFF	-	-	TRBV5-1	TRBJ2-1
TGCGCCAGCAGCCAAGGGGGCGGAGTGGGCTCCTATAATTCACCCCTCCACTTT	CASSQGGGVGSYNSPLHF	-	-	TRBV4-1	TRBJ1-6
TGCAGCGTTTCAGGGTTCGGCACTGAAGCTTTCTTT	CSVSGFGTEAFF	-	-	TRBV29-1	TRBJ1-1
TGTGCCAGCAGCCTATCGGAGCGGGACTACGAGCAGTACTTC	CASSLSERDYEQYF	-	TRBD2	TRBV7-8	TRBJ2-7
TGTGCCAGCAGTGAAGCGTGGGCTAGCGGGGGGGCCTTAGAGACCCAGTACTTC	CASSEAWASGGALETQYF	-	TRBD2	TRBV6-1	TRBJ2-5
TGTGCCTGGACGGGGAGCGGGAGATCCTACAATGAGCAGTTCTTC	CAWTGSGRSYNEQFF	-	TRBD2	TRBV30	TRBJ2-1
TGTGCCAGCAGAGACCTGACTAGCGGAAACACAGATACGCAGTATTTT	CASRDLTSGNTDTQYF	few	TRBD2	TRBV2	TRBJ2-3
TGTGCCAGCAGTTTTGGTAATTCACCCCTCCACTTT	CASSFGNSPLHF	few	-	TRBV27	TRBJ1-6
TGTGCCAGTAGTGCCCAGGGGATCTCTGGAAACACCATATATTTT	CASSAQGISGNTIYF	-	-	TRBV19	TRBJ1-3
TGTGCCAGCAGCCCCGGGGGGTATAGCAATCAGCCCCAGCATTTT	CASSPGGYSNQPQHF	-	-	TRBV7-9	TRBJ1-5
TGTGCCAGCAGTTCGTATTTTCCGGGGTCTGGAAACACCATATATTTT	CASSSYFPGSGNTIYF	many	-	TRBV28	TRBJ1-3
TGTGCCGGACAACTAGCGGGAGTGGTGTCATCTGAGCAGTTCTTC	CAGQLAGVVSSEQFF	-	TRBD2	TRBV30	TRBJ2-1
TGTGCCAGCTCACCGGGAACAGGTCACGGCTACGAGCAGTACTTC	CASSPGTGHGYEQYF	-	-	TRBV18	TRBJ2-7
TGTGCCAGCAGCTTCTCCTACAGGGCCTACGAGCAGTACTTC	CASSFSYRAYEQYF	-	-	TRBV5-6	TRBJ2-7
TGTGGGGGCGCTGTGCCTGGAATACCGGAGCAAGAGACCCAGTACTTC	CGGAVPGIPEQETQYF	-	-	TRBV30	TRBJ2-5
TGTGCCAGCAGTGAGACCAGCGAGCAGTACTTC	CASSETSEQYF	-	-	TRBV2	TRBJ2-7
TGTGCCTGGAGTAGGGCCTGGATCACTGAAGCTTTCTTT	CAWSRAWITEAFF	-	-	TRBV30	TRBJ1-1
TGCAGCGTTCGGAGCGGGAGTTCCTACAATGAGCAGTTCTTC	CSVRSGSSYNEQFF	many	TRBD2	TRBV29-1	TRBJ2-1
TGTGCCAGCAGTTACTTAGACAGCCACTCCTACGAGCAGTACTTC	CASSYLDSHSYEQYF	-	-	TRBV6-6	TRBJ2-7
TGCAGCGTGGCCAGGGGGCAAGAGACCCAGTACTTC	CSVARGQETQYF	many	TRBD1	TRBV29-1	TRBJ2-5
TGTGCCAGCAGTTTGGCTAGCGGGACCAAAGAGCAGTTCTTC	CASSLASGTKEQFF	-	TRBD2	TRBV27	TRBJ2-1
TGTGCCAGCAGCTCTTCCGGGACTCTAGCTCCGAACACCGGGGAGCTGTTTTTT	CASSSSGTLAPNTGELFF	-	-	TRBV11-2	TRBJ2-2